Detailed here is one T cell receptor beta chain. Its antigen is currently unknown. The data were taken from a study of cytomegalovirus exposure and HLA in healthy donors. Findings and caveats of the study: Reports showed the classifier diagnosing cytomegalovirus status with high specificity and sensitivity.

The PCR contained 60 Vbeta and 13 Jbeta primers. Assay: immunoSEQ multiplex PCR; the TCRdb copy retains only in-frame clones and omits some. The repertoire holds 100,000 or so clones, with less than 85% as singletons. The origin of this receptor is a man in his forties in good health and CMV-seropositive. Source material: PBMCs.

CDR3 nucleotide sequence: TGTGCCAGCAGCCGGGCGGGGGGCACTGGAAACACCATATATTTT. It specifies CASSRAGGTGNTIYF. The chain joins TRBV7-6 to TRBJ1-3; possible D gene TRBD1, 6 bases. CDR1 SGHVS and CDR2 FNYEAQ come from the germline V gene. The CDR3 length is 15 residues. The germline V and J ends were trimmed by 5 bases and 2 bases, with 13 bases remaining between them.